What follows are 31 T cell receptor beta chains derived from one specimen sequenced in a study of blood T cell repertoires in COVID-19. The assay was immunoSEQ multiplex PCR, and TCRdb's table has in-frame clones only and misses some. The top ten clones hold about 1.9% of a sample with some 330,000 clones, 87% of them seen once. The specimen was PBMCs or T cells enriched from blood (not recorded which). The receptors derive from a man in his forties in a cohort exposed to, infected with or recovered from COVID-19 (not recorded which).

This CDR3 reads CASRDTGSNEQYF. The DNA of the CDR3 is TGTGCCAGCCGGGACACGGGGTCCAACGAGCAGTACTTC. The genes are TRBV19 and TRBJ2-7; weak D call: TRBD1 (6 bases). Germline V gene data show CDR1 as LNHDA and CDR2 as SQIVND (reference sequence). Trimming cost V 9 bases and J 5 bases, with 17 bases left between them. The CDR3 contains 13 residues.

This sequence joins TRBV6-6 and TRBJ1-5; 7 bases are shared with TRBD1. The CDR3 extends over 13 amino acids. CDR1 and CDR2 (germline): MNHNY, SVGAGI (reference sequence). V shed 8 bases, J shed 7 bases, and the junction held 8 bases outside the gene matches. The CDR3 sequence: CASVSTGDQPQHF. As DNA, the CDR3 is TGTGCCAGCGTGAGTACAGGGGACCAGCCCCAGCATTTT.

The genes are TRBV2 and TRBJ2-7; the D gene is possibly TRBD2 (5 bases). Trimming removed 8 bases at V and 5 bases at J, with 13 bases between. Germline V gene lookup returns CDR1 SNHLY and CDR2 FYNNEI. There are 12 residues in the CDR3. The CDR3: CASGLPRDEQYF. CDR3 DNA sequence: TGTGCCAGCGGACTTCCTCGGGACGAGCAGTACTTC.

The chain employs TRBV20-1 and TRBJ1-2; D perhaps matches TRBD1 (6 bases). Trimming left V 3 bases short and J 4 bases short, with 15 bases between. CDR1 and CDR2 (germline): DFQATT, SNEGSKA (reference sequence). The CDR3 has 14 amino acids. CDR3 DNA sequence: TGCAGTGCTAGTAACCCAGGGGTCGGCTATGGCTACACCTTC. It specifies CSASNPGVGYGYTF.

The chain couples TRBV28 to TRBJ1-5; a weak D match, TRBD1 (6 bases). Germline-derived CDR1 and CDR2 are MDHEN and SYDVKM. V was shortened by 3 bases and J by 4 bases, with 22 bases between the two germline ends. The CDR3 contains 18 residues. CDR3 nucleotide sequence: TGTGCCAGCAGTTTTGATCGGGCGTGGGCACAGGGAAATCAGCCCCAGCATTTT. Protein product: CASSFDRAWAQGNQPQHF.

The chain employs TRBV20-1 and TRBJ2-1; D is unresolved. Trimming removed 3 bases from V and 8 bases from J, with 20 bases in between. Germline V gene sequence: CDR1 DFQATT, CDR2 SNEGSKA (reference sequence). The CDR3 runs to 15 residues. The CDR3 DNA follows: TGCAGTGCTAGTGGTCCTAACAGTCTGGTGGATGAGCAGTTCTTC. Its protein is CSASGPNSLVDEQFF.

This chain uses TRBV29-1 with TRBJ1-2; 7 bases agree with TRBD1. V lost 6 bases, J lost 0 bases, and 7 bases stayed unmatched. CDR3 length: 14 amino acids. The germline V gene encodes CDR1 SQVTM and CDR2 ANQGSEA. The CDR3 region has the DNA TGCAGCGTAGACAGACAGGGACCTAACTATGGCTACACCTTC. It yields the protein CSVDRQGPNYGYTF.

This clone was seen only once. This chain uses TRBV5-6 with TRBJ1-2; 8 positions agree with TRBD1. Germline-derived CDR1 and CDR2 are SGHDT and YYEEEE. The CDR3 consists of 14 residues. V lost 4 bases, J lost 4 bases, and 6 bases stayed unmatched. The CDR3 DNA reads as TGTGCCAGCAGCAGCAGGGGGCTGGCCTATGGCTACACCTTC. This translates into CASSSRGLAYGYTF.

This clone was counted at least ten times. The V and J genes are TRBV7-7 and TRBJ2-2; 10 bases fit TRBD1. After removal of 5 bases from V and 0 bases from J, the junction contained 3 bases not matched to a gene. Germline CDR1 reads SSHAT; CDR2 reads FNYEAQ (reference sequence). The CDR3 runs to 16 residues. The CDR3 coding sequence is TGTGCCAGCAGCCCCGGACAGGGGGCGAACACCGGGGAGCTGTTTTTT. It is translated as CASSPGQGANTGELFF.

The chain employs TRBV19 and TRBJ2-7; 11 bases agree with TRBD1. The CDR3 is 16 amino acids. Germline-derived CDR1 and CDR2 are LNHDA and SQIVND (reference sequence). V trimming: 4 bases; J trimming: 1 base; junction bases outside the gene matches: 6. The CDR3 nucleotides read TGTGCCAGTAGTACCCCGGACAGGGGGCGATCCTACGAGCAGTACTTC. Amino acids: CASSTPDRGRSYEQYF.

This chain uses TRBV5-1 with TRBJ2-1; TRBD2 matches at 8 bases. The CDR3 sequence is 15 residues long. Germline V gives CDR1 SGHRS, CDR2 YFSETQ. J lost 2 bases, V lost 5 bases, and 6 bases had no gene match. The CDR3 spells CASRQGGGTYNEQFF. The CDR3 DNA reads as TGCGCCAGCAGACAGGGCGGGGGGACCTACAATGAGCAGTTCTTC.

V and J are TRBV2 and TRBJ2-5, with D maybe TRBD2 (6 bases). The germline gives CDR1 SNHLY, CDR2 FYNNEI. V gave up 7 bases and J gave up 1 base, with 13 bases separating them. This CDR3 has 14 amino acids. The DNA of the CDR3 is TGTGCCAGCAAAACGACTAGAATCCAAGAGACCCAGTACTTC. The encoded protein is CASKTTRIQETQYF.

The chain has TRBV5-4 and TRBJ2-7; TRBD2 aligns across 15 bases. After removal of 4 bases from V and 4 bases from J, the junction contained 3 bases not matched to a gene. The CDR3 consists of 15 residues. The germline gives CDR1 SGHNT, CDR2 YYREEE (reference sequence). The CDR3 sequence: CASSAGLAGGYEQYF. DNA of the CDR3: TGTGCCAGCAGCGCGGGACTAGCGGGAGGATACGAGCAGTACTTC.

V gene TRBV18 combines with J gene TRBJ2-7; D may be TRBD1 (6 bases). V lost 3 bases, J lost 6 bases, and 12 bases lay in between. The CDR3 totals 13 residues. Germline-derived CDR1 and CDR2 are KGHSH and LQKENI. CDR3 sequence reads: CASSPLTGSEQYF. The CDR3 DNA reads TGTGCCAGCTCACCGCTTACAGGGTCCGAGCAGTACTTC.

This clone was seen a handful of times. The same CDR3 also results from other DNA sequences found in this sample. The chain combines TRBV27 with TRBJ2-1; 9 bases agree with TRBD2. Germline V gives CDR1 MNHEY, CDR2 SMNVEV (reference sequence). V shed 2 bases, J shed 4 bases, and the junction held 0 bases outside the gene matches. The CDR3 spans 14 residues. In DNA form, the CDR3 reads TGTGCCAGCAGTTTAACTAGCGGGTACAATGAGCAGTTCTTC. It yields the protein CASSLTSGYNEQFF.

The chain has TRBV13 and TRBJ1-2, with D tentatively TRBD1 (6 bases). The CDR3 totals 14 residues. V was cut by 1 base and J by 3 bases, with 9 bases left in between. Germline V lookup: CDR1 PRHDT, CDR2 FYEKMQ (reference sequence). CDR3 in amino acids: CASSLAGADYGYTF. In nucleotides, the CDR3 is TGTGCCAGCAGCTTAGCAGGGGCCGACTATGGCTACACCTTC.

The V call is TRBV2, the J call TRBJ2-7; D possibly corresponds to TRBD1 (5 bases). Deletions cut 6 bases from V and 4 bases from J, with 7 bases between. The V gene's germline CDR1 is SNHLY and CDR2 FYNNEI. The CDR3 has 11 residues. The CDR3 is CASRGVYEQYF. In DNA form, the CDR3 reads TGTGCCAGCAGAGGGGTGTACGAGCAGTACTTC.

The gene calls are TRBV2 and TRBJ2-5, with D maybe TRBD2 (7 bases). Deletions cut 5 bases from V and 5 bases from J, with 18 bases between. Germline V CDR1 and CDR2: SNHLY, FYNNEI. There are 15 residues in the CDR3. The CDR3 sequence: CASSPRGTTGETQYF. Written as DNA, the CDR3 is TGTGCCAGCAGTCCGCGGGGGACAACGGGCGAGACCCAGTACTTC.

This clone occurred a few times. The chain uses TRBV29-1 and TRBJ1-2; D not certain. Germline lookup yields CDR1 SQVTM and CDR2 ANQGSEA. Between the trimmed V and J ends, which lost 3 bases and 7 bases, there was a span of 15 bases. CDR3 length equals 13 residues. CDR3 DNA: TGCAGCGTTGAGGGCAGCCCACTCCCTGGCTACACCTTC. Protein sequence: CSVEGSPLPGYTF.

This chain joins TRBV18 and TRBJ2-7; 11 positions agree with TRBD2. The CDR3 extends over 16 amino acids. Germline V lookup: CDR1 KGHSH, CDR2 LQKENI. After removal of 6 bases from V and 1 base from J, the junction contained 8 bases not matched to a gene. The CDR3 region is CASSRLAGQISYEQYF. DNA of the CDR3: TGTGCCAGCTCGCGACTAGCGGGACAGATTTCCTACGAGCAGTACTTC.

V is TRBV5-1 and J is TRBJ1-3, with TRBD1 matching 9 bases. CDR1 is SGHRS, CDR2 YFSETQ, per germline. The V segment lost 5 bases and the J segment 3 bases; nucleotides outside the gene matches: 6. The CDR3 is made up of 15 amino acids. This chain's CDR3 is CASRPGTGNGNTIYF. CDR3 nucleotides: TGCGCCAGCAGGCCGGGGACAGGGAATGGAAACACCATATATTTT.

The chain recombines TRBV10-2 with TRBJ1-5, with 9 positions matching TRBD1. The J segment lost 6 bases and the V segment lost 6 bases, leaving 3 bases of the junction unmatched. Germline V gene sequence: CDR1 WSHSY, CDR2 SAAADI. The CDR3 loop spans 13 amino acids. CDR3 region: CASSGDRAQPQHF. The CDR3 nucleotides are TGCGCCAGCAGCGGGGACAGGGCTCAGCCCCAGCATTTT.

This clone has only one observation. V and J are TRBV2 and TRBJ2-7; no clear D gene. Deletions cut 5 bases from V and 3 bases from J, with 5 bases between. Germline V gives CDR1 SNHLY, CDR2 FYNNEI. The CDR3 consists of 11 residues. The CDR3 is CASSPYYEQYF. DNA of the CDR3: TGTGCCAGCAGTCCTTACTACGAGCAGTACTTC. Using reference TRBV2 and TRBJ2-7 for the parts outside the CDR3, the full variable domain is EPEVTQTPSHQVTQMGQEVILRCVPISNHLYFYWYRQILGQKVEFLVSFYNNEISEKSEIFDDQFSVERPDGSNFTLKIRSTKLEDSAMYFCASSPYYEQYFGPGTRLTVT.

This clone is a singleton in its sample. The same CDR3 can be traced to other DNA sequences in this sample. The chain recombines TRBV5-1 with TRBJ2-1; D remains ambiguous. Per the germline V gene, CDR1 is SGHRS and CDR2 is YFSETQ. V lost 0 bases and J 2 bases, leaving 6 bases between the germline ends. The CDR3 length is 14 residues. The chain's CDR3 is CASSLGQTYNEQFF. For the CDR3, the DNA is TGCGCCAGCAGCTTGGGGCAAACCTACAATGAGCAGTTCTTC.

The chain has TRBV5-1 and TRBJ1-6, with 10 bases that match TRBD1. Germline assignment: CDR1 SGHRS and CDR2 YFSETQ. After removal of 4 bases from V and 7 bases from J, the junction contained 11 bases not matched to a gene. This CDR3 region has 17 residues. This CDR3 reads CASSRTAGTGENSPLHF. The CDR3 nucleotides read TGCGCCAGCAGCCGGACTGCCGGGACAGGGGAAAATTCACCCCTCCACTTT.

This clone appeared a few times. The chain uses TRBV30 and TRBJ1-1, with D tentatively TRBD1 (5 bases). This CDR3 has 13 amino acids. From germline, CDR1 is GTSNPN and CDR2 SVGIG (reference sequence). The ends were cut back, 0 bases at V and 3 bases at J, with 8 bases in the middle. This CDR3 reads CAWSVQGYTEAFF. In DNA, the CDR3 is TGTGCCTGGAGTGTGCAGGGATACACTGAAGCTTTCTTT.

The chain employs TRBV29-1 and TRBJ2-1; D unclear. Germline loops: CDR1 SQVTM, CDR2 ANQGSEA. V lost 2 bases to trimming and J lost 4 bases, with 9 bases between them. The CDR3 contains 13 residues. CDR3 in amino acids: CSVERQAYNEQFF. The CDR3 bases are TGCAGCGTTGAAAGGCAGGCTTACAATGAGCAGTTCTTC.

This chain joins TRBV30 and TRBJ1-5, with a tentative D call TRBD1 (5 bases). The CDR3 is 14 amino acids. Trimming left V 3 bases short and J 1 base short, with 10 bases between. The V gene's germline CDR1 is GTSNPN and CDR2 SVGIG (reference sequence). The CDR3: CAWRGGGSNQPQHF. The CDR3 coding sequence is TGTGCCTGGAGGGGCGGGGGAAGCAATCAGCCCCAGCATTTT.

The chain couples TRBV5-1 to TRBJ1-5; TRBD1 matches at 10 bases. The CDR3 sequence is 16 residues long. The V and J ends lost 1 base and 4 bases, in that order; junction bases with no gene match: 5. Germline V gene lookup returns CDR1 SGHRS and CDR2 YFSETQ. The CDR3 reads CASSLWGTGDNQPQHF. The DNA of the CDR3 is TGCGCCAGCAGCTTGTGGGGGACAGGGGATAATCAGCCCCAGCATTTT.

The CDR3 DNA reads TGTGCCAGCAGTCCTAAACTAGCGGGAGTTACCCCTGGGGCCAACGTCCTGACTTTC. This translates into CASSPKLAGVTPGANVLTF. The J gene is TRBJ2-6, the V gene TRBV3-1 (or the pseudogene TRBV3-2); 11 bases map to TRBD2. The trim removed 6 bases at V and 2 bases at J, leaving 12 bases unmatched. The CDR3 runs 19 residues. Germline values: CDR1 LGHDT, CDR2 YNNKEL (reference sequence).

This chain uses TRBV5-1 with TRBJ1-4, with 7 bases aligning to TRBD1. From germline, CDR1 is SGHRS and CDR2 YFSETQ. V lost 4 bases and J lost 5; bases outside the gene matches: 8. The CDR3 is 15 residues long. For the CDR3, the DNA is TGCGCCAGCAGCCTGGCCGGGACAGTAAATGAAAAACTGTTTTTT. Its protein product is CASSLAGTVNEKLFF.